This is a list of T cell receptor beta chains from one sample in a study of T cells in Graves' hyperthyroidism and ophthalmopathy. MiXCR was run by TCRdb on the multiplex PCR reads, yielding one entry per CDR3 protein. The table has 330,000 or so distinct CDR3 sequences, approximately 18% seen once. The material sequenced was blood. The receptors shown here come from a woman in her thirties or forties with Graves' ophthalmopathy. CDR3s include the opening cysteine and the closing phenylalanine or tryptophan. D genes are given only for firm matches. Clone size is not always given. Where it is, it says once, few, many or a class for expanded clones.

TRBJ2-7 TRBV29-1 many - TGCAGCGTTGAAGAGGCAGGGGGGGGTTTCGAGCAGTACTTC CSVEEAGGGFEQYF
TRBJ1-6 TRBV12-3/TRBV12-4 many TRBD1 TGTGCCAGCACCCAACAGGGGGCCCTTAATTCACCCCTCCACTTT CASTQQGALNSPLHF
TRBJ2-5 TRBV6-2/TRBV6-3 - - TGTGCCAGCAGTGTGGTGGGGTCACAAGAGACCCAGTACTTC CASSVVGSQETQYF
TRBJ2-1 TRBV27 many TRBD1 TGTGCCAGCAGGCCAACCGGGACAGGGATGAACAATGAGCAGTTCTTC CASRPTGTGMNNEQFF
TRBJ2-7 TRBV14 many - TGTGCCAGCAGCCAAGGTCCGGGAGTGGGCTACGAGCAGTACTTC CASSQGPGVGYEQYF
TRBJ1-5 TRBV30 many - TGTGCCTGGAGCGGGGGCGCAGATCAGCCCCAGCATTTT CAWSGGADQPQHF
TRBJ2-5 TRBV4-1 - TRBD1 TGCGCCAGCAGCCAAACCCGGACAGGAAGAGAGACCCAGTACTTC CASSQTRTGRETQYF
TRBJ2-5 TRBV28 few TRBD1 TGTGCCAGCAGTTTCGAGGGGGCGAAGGAGACCCAGTACTTC CASSFEGAKETQYF
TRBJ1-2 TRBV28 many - TGTGCCAGCAGTTTCCCCCCCCCCGGGCCTGGCTACACCTTC CASSFPPPGPGYTF
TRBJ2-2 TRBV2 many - TGTGCCAGCACCCAGGGTGCCGGGGAGCTGTTTTTT CASTQGAGELFF
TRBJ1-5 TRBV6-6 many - TGTGCCAGCAGTTTCCCTGATCAGCCCCAGCATTTT CASSFPDQPQHF
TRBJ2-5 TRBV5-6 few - TGTGCCAGCAGCCCACCGGACAGAACACAAGAGACCCAGTACTTC CASSPPDRTQETQYF
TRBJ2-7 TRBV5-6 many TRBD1 TGTGCCAGCACCCGGGACAGGGTAAACGAGCAGTACTTC CASTRDRVNEQYF
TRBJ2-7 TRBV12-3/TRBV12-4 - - TGTGCCAGCAGTGCAGACAGGAGGAGCTCCTACGAGCAGTACTTC CASSADRRSSYEQYF
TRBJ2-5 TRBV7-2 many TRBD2 TGTGCCAGCAGCTTTAGCGGGAGGGCCGGAGAGACCCAGTACTTC CASSFSGRAGETQYF
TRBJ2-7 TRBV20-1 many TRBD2 TGCAGTGCGCCCTTACTAGCGGACTCCTACGAGCAGTACTTC CSAPLLADSYEQYF
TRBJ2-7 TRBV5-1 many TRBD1 TGCGCCAGCAGCTTGGAGGGACAGGTTTACGAGCAGTACTTC CASSLEGQVYEQYF
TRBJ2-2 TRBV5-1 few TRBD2 TGCGCCAGCAGCTTGGGGACTAGCGGGGGAACCGGGGAGCTGTTTTTT CASSLGTSGGTGELFF
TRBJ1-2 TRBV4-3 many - TGCGCCAGCAGCCAAGATGGCTGGCAGGCTAACTATGGCTACACCTTC CASSQDGWQANYGYTF
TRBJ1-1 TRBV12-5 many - TGTGCTAGTGGTTTGTCCCGGCTTCGGAACACTGAAGCTTTCTTT CASGLSRLRNTEAFF
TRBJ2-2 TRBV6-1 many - TGTGCCAGCAAATCGATTAACACCGGGGAGCTGTTTTTT CASKSINTGELFF
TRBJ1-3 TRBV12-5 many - TGTGCTAGTGGTCTTTCAAACACCATATATTTT CASGLSNTIYF
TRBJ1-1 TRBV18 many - TGTGCCAGCTCACCAGGTCAGAGCACTGAAGCTTTCTTT CASSPGQSTEAFF
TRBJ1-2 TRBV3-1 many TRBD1 TGTGCCAGCAGCCAAACCCGGACAGGGAGCGATGGCTACACCTTC CASSQTRTGSDGYTF
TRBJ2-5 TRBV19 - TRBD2 TGTGCCAGTAGCCCCCGCCGCGGGGGAGAGACCCAGTACTTC CASSPRRGGETQYF
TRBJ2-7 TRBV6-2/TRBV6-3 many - TGTGCCAGCAGTTCGAGGACTACGGGCTCCTACGAGCAGTACTTC CASSSRTTGSYEQYF
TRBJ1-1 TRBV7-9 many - TGTGCCAGCAGTTCCGGCGGAGCGAACACTGAAGCTTTCTTT CASSSGGANTEAFF
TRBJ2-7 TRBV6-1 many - TGTGCCAGCAGTGCACATTTCAGGGTTGGACCTTCCTACGAGCAGTACTTC CASSAHFRVGPSYEQYF
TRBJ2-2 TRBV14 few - TGTGCCAGCAGCCAAAGTGGGAACACCGGGGAGCTGTTTTTT CASSQSGNTGELFF
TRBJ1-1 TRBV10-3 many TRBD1 TGTGCCACCACAGACAGGGGAGGCGTCATGAACACTGAAGCTTTCTTT CATTDRGGVMNTEAFF
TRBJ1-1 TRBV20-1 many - TGCAGTGCTCCAGACACGAACTTTAACACTGAAGCTTTCTTT CSAPDTNFNTEAFF
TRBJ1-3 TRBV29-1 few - TGCAGCGTTGACCAGAAAGCCGGAAACACCATATATTTT CSVDQKAGNTIYF
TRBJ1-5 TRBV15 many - TGTGCCACCAGGGATCCCATTAGCAATCAGCCCCAGCATTTT CATRDPISNQPQHF
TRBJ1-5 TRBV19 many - TGTGCCAGTAGTATTCGGGGGGCCGGCAATCAGCCCCAGCATTTT CASSIRGAGNQPQHF
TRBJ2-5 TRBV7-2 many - TGTGCCAGCAGCCAGAAAGCGGGTTGGGGGACCCAGTACTTC CASSQKAGWGTQYF
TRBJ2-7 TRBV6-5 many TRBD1 TGTGCCAGCAGTCCTGGGACAGGGAGCTCCTACGAGCAGTACTTC CASSPGTGSSYEQYF
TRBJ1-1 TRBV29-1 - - TGCAGCGTTGAGGGACTTGAGGAGGGGAACACTGAAGCTTTCTTT CSVEGLEEGNTEAFF
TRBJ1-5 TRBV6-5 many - TGTGCCAGCAGAAACCTTCAGGGAGAGGGACAGCCCCAGCATTTT CASRNLQGEGQPQHF
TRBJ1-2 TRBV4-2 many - TGTGCCAGCAGCCAAGGGCTAGCAGGGAGGGGCTATGGCTACACCTTC CASSQGLAGRGYGYTF
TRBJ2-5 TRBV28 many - TGTGCCAGCAGGCCTGGGACTTTTCAAGAGACCCAGTACTTC CASRPGTFQETQYF
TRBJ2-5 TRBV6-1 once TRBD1 TGTGCCAGCAGTGTCAGGACAGGGTTTATCGAGACCCAGTACTTC CASSVRTGFIETQYF
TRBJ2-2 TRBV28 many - TGTGCCGGCCGTGATACGGGAGAGCCCGGGGAGCTGTTTTTT CAGRDTGEPGELFF
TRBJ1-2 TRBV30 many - TGTGCCTGCCTCCCCGGTCCGGTAGGGGACTATGGCTACACCTTC CACLPGPVGDYGYTF
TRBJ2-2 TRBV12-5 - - TGTGCTAGTGGTTTATTGGCCGTCGTCGGGGAGCTGTTTTTT CASGLLAVVGELFF
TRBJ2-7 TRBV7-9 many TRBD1 TGTGCCAGCAGCTTTCAACAGGGGGCTATCGACGAGCAGTACTTC CASSFQQGAIDEQYF
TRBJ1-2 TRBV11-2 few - TGTGCCAGCAGCGCCACAGGGAGAGACGGCTACACCTTC CASSATGRDGYTF
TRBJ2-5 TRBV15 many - TGTGCCACCAGCAGAGATAGGGTTGGAGAGACCCAGTACTTC CATSRDRVGETQYF